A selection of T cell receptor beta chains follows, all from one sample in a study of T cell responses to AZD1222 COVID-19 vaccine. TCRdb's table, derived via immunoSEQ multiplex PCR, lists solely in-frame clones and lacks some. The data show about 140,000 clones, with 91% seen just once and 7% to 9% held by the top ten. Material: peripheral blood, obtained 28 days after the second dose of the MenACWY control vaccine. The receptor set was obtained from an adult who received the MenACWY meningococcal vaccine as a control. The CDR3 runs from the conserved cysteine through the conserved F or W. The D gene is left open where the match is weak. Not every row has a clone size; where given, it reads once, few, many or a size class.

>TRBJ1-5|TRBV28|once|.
TGTGCCAGCAGCCTCGGAAAGGGAGTTTATCAGCCCCAGCATTTT
CASSLGKGVYQPQHF
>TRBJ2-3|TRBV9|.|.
TGTGCCAGCAGCGTAGATCTAGCTTCAGATACGCAGTATTTT
CASSVDLASDTQYF
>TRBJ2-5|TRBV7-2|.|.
TGTGCCAGCAGCTTAGCCTTAAGGGGCCGGAGCCAAGAGACCCAGTACTTC
CASSLALRGRSQETQYF
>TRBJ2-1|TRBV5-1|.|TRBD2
TGCGCCAGCAACCGAGAACTAGCGGGATACAATGAGCAGTTCTTC
CASNRELAGYNEQFF
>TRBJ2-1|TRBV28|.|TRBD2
TGTGCCAGCAGTTTATCAACCGGGACTAGCGGCTACAATGAGCAGTTCTTC
CASSLSTGTSGYNEQFF
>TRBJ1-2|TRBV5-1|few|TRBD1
TGCGCCAGCAGCTCGGTGGTGGGACAGCACTATGGCTACACCTTC
CASSSVVGQHYGYTF
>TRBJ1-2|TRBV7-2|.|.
TGTGCCAGCAGCTTATTGGTCCCTGTCCAGGGGCAGACGGGCTACACCTTC
CASSLLVPVQGQTGYTF
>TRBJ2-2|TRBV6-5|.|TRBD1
TGTGCCAGCAGTTACACAGGGGGACAGGACACCGGGGAGCTGTTTTTT
CASSYTGGQDTGELFF
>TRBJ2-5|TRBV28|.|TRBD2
TGTGCCAGCACTAGGGGGGCGCGGGGGGCCCAAGAGACCCAGTACTTC
CASTRGARGAQETQYF
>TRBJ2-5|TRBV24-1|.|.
TGTGCCACCAGTGCGTTGGGGGAGACCCAGTACTTC
CATSALGETQYF
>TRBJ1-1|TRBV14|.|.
TGTGCCAGTGGACGAAGCAACACTGAAGCTTTCTTT
CASGRSNTEAFF
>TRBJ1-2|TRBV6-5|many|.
TGTGCCAGCAGGGTCGGCACAAACTATGGCTACACCTTC
CASRVGTNYGYTF
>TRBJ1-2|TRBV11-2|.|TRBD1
TGTGCCAGCAGCTCCCAACAGGGGGCAGATGGCTACACCTTC
CASSSQQGADGYTF
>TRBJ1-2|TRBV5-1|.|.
TGCGCCAGCAGCCCGGGGGGGGGCTGGAACTATGGCTACACCTTC
CASSPGGGWNYGYTF
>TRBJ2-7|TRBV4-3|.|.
TGCGCCAGCAGCCAAGCAGGACGTGAGCAGTACTTC
CASSQAGREQYF
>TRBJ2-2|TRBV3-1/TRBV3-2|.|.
TGTGCCAGCAGCCAAGATTTGAGGAAGGCAGCCGGGGAGCTGTTTTTT
CASSQDLRKAAGELFF
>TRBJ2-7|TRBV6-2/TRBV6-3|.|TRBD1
TGTGCCAGCAGTCGACAGGGACCCTCCTACGAGCAGTACTTC
CASSRQGPSYEQYF
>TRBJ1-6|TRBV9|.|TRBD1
TGTGCCAGCAGCGCCACCGGGACAGCAGCCTATAATTCACCCCTCCACTTT
CASSATGTAAYNSPLHF
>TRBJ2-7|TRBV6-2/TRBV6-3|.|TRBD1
TGTGCCAGCAGTTACTCGCGGACAGGGTCGAACGAGCAGTACTTC
CASSYSRTGSNEQYF
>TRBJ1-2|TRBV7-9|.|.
TGTGCCAGCAGCGTGATACAGGGCACGAGTGGCTACACCTTC
CASSVIQGTSGYTF